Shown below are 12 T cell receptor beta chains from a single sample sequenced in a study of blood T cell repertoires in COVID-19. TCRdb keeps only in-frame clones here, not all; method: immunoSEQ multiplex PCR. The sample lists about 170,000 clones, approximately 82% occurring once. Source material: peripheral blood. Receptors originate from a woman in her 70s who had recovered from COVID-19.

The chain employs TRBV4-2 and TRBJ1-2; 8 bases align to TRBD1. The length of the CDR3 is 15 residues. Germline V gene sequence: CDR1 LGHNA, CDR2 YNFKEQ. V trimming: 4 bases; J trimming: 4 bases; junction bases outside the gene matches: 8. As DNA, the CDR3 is TGTGCCAGCAGCCTCGGACAGGGAGGCTCCTATGGCTACACCTTC. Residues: CASSLGQGGSYGYTF.

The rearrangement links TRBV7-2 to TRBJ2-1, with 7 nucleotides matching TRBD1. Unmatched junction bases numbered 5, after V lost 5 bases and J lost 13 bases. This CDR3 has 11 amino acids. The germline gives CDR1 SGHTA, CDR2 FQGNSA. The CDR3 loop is CASSTGTAQFF. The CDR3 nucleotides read TGTGCCAGCAGCACCGGGACAGCTCAGTTCTTC.

CDR3 nucleotides: TGTGCCATCAGCGGACTAGCGGGAGACATCTCAACTTTTTACGAGCAGTACTTC. It translates to CAISGLAGDISTFYEQYF. This chain connects TRBV10-3 to TRBJ2-7; TRBD2 aligns across 13 bases. The CDR3 has 18 residues. J gave up 4 bases and V 6 bases, and 15 bases lay outside the gene matches. Germline V lookup: CDR1 ENHRY, CDR2 SYGVKD.

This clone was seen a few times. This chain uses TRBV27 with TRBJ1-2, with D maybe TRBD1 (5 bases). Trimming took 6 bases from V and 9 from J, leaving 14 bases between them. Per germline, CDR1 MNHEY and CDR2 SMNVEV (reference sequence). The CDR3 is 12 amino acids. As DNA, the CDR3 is TGTGCCAGCAGCCAGCTGGGGGGACGCTACACCTTC. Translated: CASSQLGGRYTF.

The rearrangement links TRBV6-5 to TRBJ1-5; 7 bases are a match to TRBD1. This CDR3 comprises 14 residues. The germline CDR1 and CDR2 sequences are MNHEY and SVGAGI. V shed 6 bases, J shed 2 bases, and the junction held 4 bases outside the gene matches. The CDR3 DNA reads TGTGCCAGCAGCTCCACAGGGGGCAATCAGCCCCAGCATTTT. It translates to CASSSTGGNQPQHF.

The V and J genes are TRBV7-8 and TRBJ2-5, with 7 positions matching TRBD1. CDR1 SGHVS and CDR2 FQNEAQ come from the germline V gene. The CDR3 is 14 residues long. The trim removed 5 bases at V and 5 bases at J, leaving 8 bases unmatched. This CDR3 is CASSQGQPGETQYF. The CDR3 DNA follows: TGTGCCAGCAGCCAGGGACAGCCCGGGGAGACCCAGTACTTC.

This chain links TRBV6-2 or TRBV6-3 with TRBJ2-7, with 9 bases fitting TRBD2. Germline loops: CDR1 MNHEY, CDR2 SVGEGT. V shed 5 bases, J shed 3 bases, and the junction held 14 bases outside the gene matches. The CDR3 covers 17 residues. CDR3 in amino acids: CASSQKRHSGSSYEQYF. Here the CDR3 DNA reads TGTGCCAGCAGTCAGAAAAGACATAGCGGGAGTAGCTACGAGCAGTACTTC.

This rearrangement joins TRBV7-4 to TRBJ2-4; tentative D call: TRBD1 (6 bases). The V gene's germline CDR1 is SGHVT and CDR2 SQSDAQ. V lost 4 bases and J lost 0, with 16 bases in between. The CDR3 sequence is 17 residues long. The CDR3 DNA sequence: TGTGCCAGCAGCTCCCCCGGACAGACCCTAGCCAAAAACATTCAGTACTTC. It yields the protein CASSSPGQTLAKNIQYF. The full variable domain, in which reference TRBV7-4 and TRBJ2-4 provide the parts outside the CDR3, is GAGVSQSPRYKVAKRGRDVALRCDSISGHVTLYWYRQTLGQGSEVLTYSQSDAQRDKSGRPSGRFSAERPERSVSTLKIQRTEQGDSAVYLCASSSPGQTLAKNIQYFGAGTRLSVL.

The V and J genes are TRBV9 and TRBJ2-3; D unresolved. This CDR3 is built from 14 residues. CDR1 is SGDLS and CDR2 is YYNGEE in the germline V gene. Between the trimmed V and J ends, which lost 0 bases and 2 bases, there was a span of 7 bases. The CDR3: CASSVGQNTDTQYF. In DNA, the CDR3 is TGTGCCAGCAGCGTAGGGCAGAACACAGATACGCAGTATTTT.

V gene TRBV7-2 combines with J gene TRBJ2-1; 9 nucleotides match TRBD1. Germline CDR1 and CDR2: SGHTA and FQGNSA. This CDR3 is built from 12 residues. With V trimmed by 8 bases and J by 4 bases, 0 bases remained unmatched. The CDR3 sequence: CASGTGYNEQFF. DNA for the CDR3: TGTGCCAGCGGGACAGGGTACAATGAGCAGTTCTTC.

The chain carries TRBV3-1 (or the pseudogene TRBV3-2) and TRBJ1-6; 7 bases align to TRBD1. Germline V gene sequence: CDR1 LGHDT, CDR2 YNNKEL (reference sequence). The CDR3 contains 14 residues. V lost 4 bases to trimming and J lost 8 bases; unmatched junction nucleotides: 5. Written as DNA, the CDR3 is TGTGCCAGCAGCCCCTGGACAGGCTATTCACCCCTCCACTTT. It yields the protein CASSPWTGYSPLHF.

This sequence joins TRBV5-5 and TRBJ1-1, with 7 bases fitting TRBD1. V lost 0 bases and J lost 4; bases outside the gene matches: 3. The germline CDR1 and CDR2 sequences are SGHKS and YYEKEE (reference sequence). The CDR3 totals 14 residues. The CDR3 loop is CASSLEGQSTEAFF. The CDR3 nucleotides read TGTGCCAGCAGCTTGGAGGGACAGAGCACTGAAGCTTTCTTT.